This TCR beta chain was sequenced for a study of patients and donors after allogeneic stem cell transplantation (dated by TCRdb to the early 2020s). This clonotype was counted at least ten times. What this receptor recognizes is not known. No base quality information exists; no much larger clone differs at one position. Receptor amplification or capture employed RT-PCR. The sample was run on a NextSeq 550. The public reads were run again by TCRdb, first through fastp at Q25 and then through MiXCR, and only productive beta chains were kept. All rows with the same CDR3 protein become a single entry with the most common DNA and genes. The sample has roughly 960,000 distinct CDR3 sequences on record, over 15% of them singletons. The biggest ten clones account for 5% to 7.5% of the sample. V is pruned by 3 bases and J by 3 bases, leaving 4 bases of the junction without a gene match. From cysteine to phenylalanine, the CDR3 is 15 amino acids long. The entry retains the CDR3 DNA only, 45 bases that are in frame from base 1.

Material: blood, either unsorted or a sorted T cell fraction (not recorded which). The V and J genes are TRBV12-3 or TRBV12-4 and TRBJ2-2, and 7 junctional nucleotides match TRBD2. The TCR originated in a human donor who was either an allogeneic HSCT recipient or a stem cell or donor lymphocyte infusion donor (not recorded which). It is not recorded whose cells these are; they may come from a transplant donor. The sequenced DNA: TGTGCCAGCAGTTTTCTCCTAGCGGACACCGGGGAGCTGTTTTTT. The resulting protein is CASSFLLADTGELFF.